These T cell receptor beta chains were read from a single sample in a study of CD8 T cells in Susac syndrome. TCRdb reanalysed the immunoSEQ multiplex PCR reads using MiXCR and keeps one entry per CDR3 protein. The sample holds 250,000 to 300,000 distinct CDR3 sequences, 70% to 90% seen once. Sequenced sample: CD8+ T cells from PBMCs. The receptors come from a human donor with multiple sclerosis. CDR3s include the opening cysteine and the closing phenylalanine or tryptophan. D genes are given only for firm matches. Only some rows state a clone size, as once, few, many or a class for expanded clones.

V	size	J	D	DNA	CDR3
TRBV10-3	.	TRBJ1-1	TRBD1	TGTGCCATCAGTGACGTCTGGGACAGCCAACTCCAAGCTTTCTTT	CAISDVWDSQLQAFF
TRBV29-1	.	TRBJ1-1	.	TGCAGCGTTACAGACTCCTACACTGAAGCTTTCTTT	CSVTDSYTEAFF
TRBV27	.	TRBJ1-1	TRBD1	TGTGCCAGCAGTTCCTTGACAGGGGTGGTCACTGAAGCTTTCTTT	CASSSLTGVVTEAFF
TRBV25-1	.	TRBJ1-6	.	TGTGCCAGCAGTGAAGGGTTCGCCCTCCACTTT	CASSEGFALHF
TRBV10-3	few	TRBJ2-1	.	TGTGCCATCAGTGACGTTCGGGGTAATGAGCAGTTCTTC	CAISDVRGNEQFF
TRBV2	.	TRBJ1-1	.	TGTGCCAGCCCGCGGGGACGCGAGGAGACCTCCATTGAAGCTTTCTTT	CASPRGREETSIEAFF
TRBV5-8	.	TRBJ1-1	.	TGTGCCAGCAGCTTATCACGGGACTTTCCGACTATGAACACTGAAGCTTTCTTT	CASSLSRDFPTMNTEAFF
TRBV20-1	once	TRBJ2-1	TRBD2	TGCAGTGCTAGCGACATAGCGGGAGGGGATTGGAATGAGCAGTTCTTC	CSASDIAGGDWNEQFF
TRBV11-1	.	TRBJ2-1	TRBD2	TGTGCCAGCAGCTTATCAACGACTAGCGGGAGGGGACAGATTTACAATGAGCAGTTCTTC	CASSLSTTSGRGQIYNEQFF
TRBV30	.	TRBJ1-2	.	TGTGCCTTTAAAGTTAGGGGCTACACCTTC	CAFKVRGYTF
TRBV12-3/TRBV12-4	.	TRBJ2-7	TRBD2	TGTGCCAGCAGGTACACCGGGACTAGTACCTACGAGCAGTACTTC	CASRYTGTSTYEQYF
TRBV10-3	.	TRBJ2-3	.	TGTGCCTCCAGCAGGGGAGACGGAGACACAGATACGCAGTATTTT	CASSRGDGDTDTQYF
TRBV10-3	once	TRBJ2-1	.	TGTGCCATCAGTGAGTCGACCAGGAGCTCCTACAATGAGCAGTTCTTC	CAISESTRSSYNEQFF
TRBV4-1	.	TRBJ2-7	TRBD2	TGCGCCAGCAGCCAAGACCCCGTTACTAGCGGGAAAACCGAGCAGTACTTC	CASSQDPVTSGKTEQYF
TRBV11-2	.	TRBJ1-1	.	TGTGGCTCCAAATCTTCTGACAGCATGAACACTGAAGCTTTCTTT	CGSKSSDSMNTEAFF
TRBV27	.	TRBJ1-5	.	TGTGCCAGCAGTTTATACGGGGGTAGGAGCAATCAGCCCCAGCATTTT	CASSLYGGRSNQPQHF
TRBV29-1	.	TRBJ2-4	.	TGCAGCGTTGGCCTTCGCGTCAGGGGCATGCGGGTTCAGTACTTC	CSVGLRVRGMRVQYF
TRBV28	.	TRBJ2-5	.	TGTGCCAGCAGTTTAATCCGATCCGAACGATGGGAGACCCAGTACTTC	CASSLIRSERWETQYF
TRBV5-5	.	TRBJ2-4	.	TGTGCCAGCAGCTTGGGGGCTAGCACAAACATTCAGTACTTC	CASSLGASTNIQYF
TRBV28	.	TRBJ2-3	TRBD2	TGTGCCAGCAGTTTGGTGGCTAGCGGGAGGTTGGGAGATACGCAGTATTTT	CASSLVASGRLGDTQYF
TRBV5-4	once	TRBJ2-5	TRBD2	TGTGCCAGCAGCTCTTATTCTAGCGGAGTCAAAGAGACCCAGTACTTC	CASSSYSSGVKETQYF
TRBV10-3	once	TRBJ1-2	.	TGTGCCATCAAAAAACCAAGGACGGCCTATGGCTACACCTTC	CAIKKPRTAYGYTF
TRBV29-1	.	TRBJ2-5	TRBD1	TGCAGCGTGGACAGGGGGCAATCCACAGTTGGGACCCAGTACTTC	CSVDRGQSTVGTQYF
TRBV27	.	TRBJ2-1	TRBD2	TGTGCCAGCAGTTTCTTTTGGGGAGCGGGAGGCTACAATGAGCAGTTCTTC	CASSFFWGAGGYNEQFF
TRBV5-1	.	TRBJ1-1	.	TGCGCCAGCAGCTTGGCCGGGGGGACCGATGAAGCTTTCTTT	CASSLAGGTDEAFF
TRBV10-3	.	TRBJ2-1	.	TGTGCCATCAGTGAGGTGACGGCCGGACCGTCTCGTAATGAGCAGTTCTTC	CAISEVTAGPSRNEQFF
TRBV6-2/TRBV6-3	.	TRBJ2-2	.	TGTGCCAGCAGTTACTCTAGGCGCACCGGGGAGCTGTTTTTT	CASSYSRRTGELFF
TRBV12-3/TRBV12-4	.	TRBJ1-2	TRBD1	TGTGCCAGCAGTTTGGACAGGGACGGAAATGGCTACACCTTC	CASSLDRDGNGYTF
TRBV28	.	TRBJ2-7	TRBD1	TGTGCCAGCAGCTGGGACAGGCGGGAGCAGTACTTC	CASSWDRREQYF
TRBV5-1	once	TRBJ2-3	TRBD1	TGCGCCAGCAGCTTAGAGGGACAGGCTCGAGGCACAGATACGCAGTATTTT	CASSLEGQARGTDTQYF
TRBV7-9	.	TRBJ1-4	.	TGTGCCAGCAGCTTCACCGCGGAAAAACTGTTTTTT	CASSFTAEKLFF
TRBV27	.	TRBJ1-1	.	TGTGCCAGCAGTTTATCGGGGAAACTTGAAACTTTCTTT	CASSLSGKLETFF
TRBV18	.	TRBJ2-3	.	TGTGCCAGCTCTCCCAGGAGAGGGGAGTTAACAGATACGCAGTATTTT	CASSPRRGELTDTQYF
TRBV4-2	.	TRBJ2-7	.	TGTGCCAGCAGCCAAACACTAGTAACCGAGCAGTACTTC	CASSQTLVTEQYF
TRBV20-1	once	TRBJ2-1	TRBD2	TGCAGTGCAGCGCCGGGACTAGCGGCTGGTAGCTCCTACAATGAGCAGTTCTTC	CSAAPGLAAGSSYNEQFF
TRBV10-3	.	TRBJ2-7	.	TGTGCCATCAGTGAGTTAGAGACCCACCTGGGAGAGCAGTACTTC	CAISELETHLGEQYF
TRBV19	.	TRBJ2-7	.	TGTGCCAGTAGCCCGGGACTCGTGTTCTACGAGCAGTACTTC	CASSPGLVFYEQYF
TRBV6-1	.	TRBJ1-1	.	TGTGCCAGCAGTGCGGGGAACACTGAAGCTTTCTTT	CASSAGNTEAFF
TRBV6-2/TRBV6-3	.	TRBJ2-1	TRBD2	TGTGCCAGCAGTTACTCTCAAACTAGCGGGACTCTCCCCGGTTACAATGAGCAGTTCTTC	CASSYSQTSGTLPGYNEQFF
TRBV2	.	TRBJ1-2	.	TGTGCCAGACGTCGGACAGTAAACTATGGCTACACCTTC	CARRRTVNYGYTF
TRBV18	.	TRBJ2-1	TRBD2	TGTGCCAGCTCACCACGGACTAGCGGGAGGGTCGACAATGAGCAGTTCTTC	CASSPRTSGRVDNEQFF
TRBV27	.	TRBJ2-7	.	TGTGCCAGCAGTTTGCAGGGAACGGGGAACGAGCAGTACTTC	CASSLQGTGNEQYF